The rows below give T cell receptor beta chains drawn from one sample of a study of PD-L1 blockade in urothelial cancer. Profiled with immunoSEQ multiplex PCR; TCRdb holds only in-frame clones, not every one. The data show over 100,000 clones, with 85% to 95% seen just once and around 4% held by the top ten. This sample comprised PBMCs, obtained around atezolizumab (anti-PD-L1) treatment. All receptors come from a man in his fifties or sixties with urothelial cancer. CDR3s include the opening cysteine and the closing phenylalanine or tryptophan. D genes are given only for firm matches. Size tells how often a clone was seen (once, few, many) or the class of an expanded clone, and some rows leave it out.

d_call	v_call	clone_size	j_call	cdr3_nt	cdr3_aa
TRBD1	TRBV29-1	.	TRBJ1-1	TGCAGCGTGGACAGGGGGGTTGAAGCTTTCTTT	CSVDRGVEAFF
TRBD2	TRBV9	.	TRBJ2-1	TGTGCCAGCACCCGGACGAGCGGGGGGGCTTACAATGAGCAGTTCTTC	CASTRTSGGAYNEQFF
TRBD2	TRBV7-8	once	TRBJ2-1	TGTGCCAGCAGCCCCGAACGACTAGCGGGATTTCGTGAGCAGTTCTTC	CASSPERLAGFREQFF
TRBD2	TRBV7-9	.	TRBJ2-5	TGTGCCAGCAGCGGCAAACTAGCGGGGGGGCCGCGGTACTTC	CASSGKLAGGPRYF
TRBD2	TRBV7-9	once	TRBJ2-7	TGTGCCAGCAGCTTAGATGGGAGGGCTGATGAGCAGTACTTC	CASSLDGRADEQYF
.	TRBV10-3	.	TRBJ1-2	TGTGCCATCAGTGAGGATGCAGGGATTAGTGGCTACACCTTC	CAISEDAGISGYTF
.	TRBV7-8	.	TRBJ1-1	TGTGCCAGCTGGAGCGGGGCGCCGGGCACTGAAGCTTTCTTT	CASWSGAPGTEAFF
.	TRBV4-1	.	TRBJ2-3	TGCGCCAGCAGCCAAGTAGCCACCCCTGCCCAGTATTTT	CASSQVATPAQYF
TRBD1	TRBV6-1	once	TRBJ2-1	TGTGCCAGCAGTGAAGGGCCAGGGGGCAATGAGCAGTTCTTC	CASSEGPGGNEQFF
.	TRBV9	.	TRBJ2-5	TGTGCCAGCAGCGTAGGGGCCGAAGAGACCCAGTACTTC	CASSVGAEETQYF
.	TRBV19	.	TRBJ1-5	TGTGCCAGTAGCCATGAGGCGGTCATTTATCAGCCCCAGCATTTT	CASSHEAVIYQPQHF
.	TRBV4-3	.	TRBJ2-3	TGCGCCAGCAGCCAAGCGCCGGAGATAAGCACAGATACGCAGTATTTT	CASSQAPEISTDTQYF
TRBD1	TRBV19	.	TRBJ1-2	TGTGCCAGTAGTACCAACAGGGGACACACCTTC	CASSTNRGHTF
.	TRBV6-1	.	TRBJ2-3	TGTGCCAGCAGTAAAGCGGGACACCAGAGCACAGATACGCAGTATTTT	CASSKAGHQSTDTQYF
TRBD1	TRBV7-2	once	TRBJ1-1	TGTGCCAGCAACCTCAGGGGGCTACGGAACACTGAAGCTTTCTTT	CASNLRGLRNTEAFF
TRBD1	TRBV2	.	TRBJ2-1	TGTGCCTCCAACTTCGGGACAGGGGAGAATGAGCAGTTCTTC	CASNFGTGENEQFF
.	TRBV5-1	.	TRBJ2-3	TGCGCCAGCAGCTTGGAGCTAGGGGGTACAGATACGCAGTATTTT	CASSLELGGTDTQYF
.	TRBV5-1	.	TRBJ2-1	TGCGCCAGCAAAGGGGCCAGGGTGGGTGATGAGCAGTTCTTC	CASKGARVGDEQFF
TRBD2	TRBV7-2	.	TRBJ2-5	TGTGCCAGCAGCTTAGGGGGACTAGTTGAGACCCAGTACTTC	CASSLGGLVETQYF
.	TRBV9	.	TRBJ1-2	TGTGCCAGCAGCACCCAGGGTGTCCCTACTAACTATGGCTACACCTTC	CASSTQGVPTNYGYTF
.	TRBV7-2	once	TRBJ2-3	TGTGCCAGCAGCTCCCCTCCCGGGGATACGCAGTATTTT	CASSSPPGDTQYF
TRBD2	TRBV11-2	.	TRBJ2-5	TGTGCCAGCAGCCGAGGACTAGCGGGAATGAGGGAGACCCAGTACTTC	CASSRGLAGMRETQYF
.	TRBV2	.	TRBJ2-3	TGTGCCAGCAGCGGTTCCACAGATACGCAGTATTTT	CASSGSTDTQYF
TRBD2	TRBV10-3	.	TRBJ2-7	TGTGCCATCAGTGAAAAAGAATCCACGGGAGGAGACTTC	CAISEKESTGGDF
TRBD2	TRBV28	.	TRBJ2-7	TGTGCCAGCAATGGCGCGGGGGACTCCTACGAGCAGTACTTC	CASNGAGDSYEQYF
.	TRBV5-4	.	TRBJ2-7	TGTGCCAGCAGCTTAGCAGGGTCCTACGAGCAGTACTTC	CASSLAGSYEQYF
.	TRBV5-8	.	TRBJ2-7	TGTGCCAGCAGCTTCGGTGGGGCTAACGAGCAGTACTTC	CASSFGGANEQYF
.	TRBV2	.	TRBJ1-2	TGTGCCAGCACCCTGGCGGGGGGGGCTAACTATGGCTACACCTTC	CASTLAGGANYGYTF
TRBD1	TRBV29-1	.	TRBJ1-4	TGCAGCGTTCGAGGGGGCGCTAATGAAAAACTGTTTTTT	CSVRGGANEKLFF
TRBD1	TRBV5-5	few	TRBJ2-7	TGTGCCAGCAGCTTGGGGACGGGACAGGGGCCGTACAAGCAGTACTTC	CASSLGTGQGPYKQYF
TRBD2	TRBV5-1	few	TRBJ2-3	TGCGCCAGCAGCGACCTAGCGGGAGATACGCAGTATTTT	CASSDLAGDTQYF
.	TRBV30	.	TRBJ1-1	TGTGCCTGGGAGGACCTGGGACACCTTGAAGCTTTCTTT	CAWEDLGHLEAFF
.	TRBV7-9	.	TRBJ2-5	TGTGCCAGCAGCTTTAAGTTAGTATCTCGGAGTGGAGAGACCCAGTACTTC	CASSFKLVSRSGETQYF
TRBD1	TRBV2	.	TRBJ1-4	TGTGCCAGCACGCAACAGGGGGCTTCTAATGAAAAACTGTTTTTT	CASTQQGASNEKLFF
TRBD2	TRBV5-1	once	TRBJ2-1	TGCGCCAGCAGCTTACTAGCGGGTCAGGGCAATGAGCAGTTCTTC	CASSLLAGQGNEQFF
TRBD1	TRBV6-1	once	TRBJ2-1	TGTGCCAGCAGGAGGGGACAGTACAATGAGCAGTTCTTC	CASRRGQYNEQFF
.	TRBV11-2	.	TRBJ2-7	TGTGCCAGCAGCTTTAGTCAGGGGTCACCCTACGAGCAGTACTTC	CASSFSQGSPYEQYF
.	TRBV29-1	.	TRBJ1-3	TGCAGCGTTGCGGAAGGGCGTGGAGGAGCTCTTCCTGGAAACACCATATATTTT	CSVAEGRGGALPGNTIYF
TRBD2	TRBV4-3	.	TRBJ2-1	TGCGCCAGCAGCTCTCAGACCAGCGGGGGGGCCTATGAGCAGTTCTTC	CASSSQTSGGAYEQFF
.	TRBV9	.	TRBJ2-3	TGTGCCAGCAGCGCGCGCGATACGCAGTATTTT	CASSARDTQYF
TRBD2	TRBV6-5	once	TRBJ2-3	TGTGCCAGCAGCCAGCGGGGCACCGGCGGTACGCAGTATTTT	CASSQRGTGGTQYF
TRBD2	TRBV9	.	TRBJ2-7	TGTGCCAGCAGCCCTTCGAATCCTCCGGGACTAGCGGGAGGCCGCGAGCAGTACTTC	CASSPSNPPGLAGGREQYF
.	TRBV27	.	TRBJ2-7	TGTGCCAGCAGTTTAGACGGGAGATTGTCCTACGAGCAGTACTTC	CASSLDGRLSYEQYF
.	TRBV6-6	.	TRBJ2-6	TGTGCCAGCAGTTTTACGGTAAACGGGGGGGCCAACGTCCTGACTTTC	CASSFTVNGGANVLTF
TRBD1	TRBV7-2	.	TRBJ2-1	TGTGCCAGCAGCTTTTCCGTGTCGGCAGGGGGCGATGAGCAGTTCTTC	CASSFSVSAGGDEQFF
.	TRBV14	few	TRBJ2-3	TGTGCCAGCAGCCAAGATAGATTCACAGATACGCAGTATTTT	CASSQDRFTDTQYF
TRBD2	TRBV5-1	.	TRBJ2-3	TGCGCCAGCAGCTTGGAGTCTAGCGGGGACGCAGATACGCAGTATTTT	CASSLESSGDADTQYF
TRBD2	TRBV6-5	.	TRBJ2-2	TGTGCCAGCAGACTAGGACTAGCGGGGACCGGGGAGCTGTTTTTT	CASRLGLAGTGELFF
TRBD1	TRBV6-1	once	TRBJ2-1	TGTGCCAGCAGTGAAGGGGGACAGGGTTTAAATGAGCAGTTCTTC	CASSEGGQGLNEQFF
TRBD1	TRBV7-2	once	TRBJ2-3	TGTGCCAGCAGCTTAGGGGCAGGGGGATCAGATACGCAGTATTTT	CASSLGAGGSDTQYF